This T cell receptor (beta chain) derives from a study of kidney transplant recipient with SARS-CoV-2 infection. TCRdb fed the reads into MiXCR, producing one record per CDR3 protein. The table shows fewer than 250,000 distinct CDR3 sequences, with under 30% occurring only once. Germline CDR1 SGHDT, CDR2 YYEEEE. The CDR3 is made up of 16 amino acids. As for this clonotype: Given a much more abundant clone one base away, this may be a read error.

This sequence originates from a male patient between 25 and 39 years old who had COVID-19 and was a kidney transplant recipient. Some T cells may possibly be graft donor cells. The rearrangement joins TRBV5-6 to TRBJ2-2; D is possibly TRBD2 (6 bases). The sequencing used a blood sample, collected at baseline and between days 110 and 120 from a kidney transplant recipient. CDR3 region: CASSLVGLSNTRELFF. CDR3 sequence (DNA): TGTGCCAGCAGCTTGGTGGGACTCTCGAACACCAGGGAGCTGTTTTTT. Full variable domain (outside the CDR3, taken from reference TRBV5-6 and TRBJ2-2): DAGVTQSPTHLIKTRGQQVTLRCSPKSGHDTVSWYQQALGQGPQFIFQYYEEEERQRGNFPDRFSGHQFPNYSSELNVNALLLGDSALYLCASSLVGLSNTRELFFGEGSRLTVL.